This record looks at one T cell receptor (beta chain) sequence and its context. Compared with germline, one end of the junction differs, possibly owing to a read error. The data are from a study of blood T cell repertoires in COVID-19. Background on the study: Acute-phase and convalescent COVID-19 samples originated in the United States, Italy and Spain. From T cells, B-cell-depleted T cells, or PBMCs came the material, which was cDNA or gDNA.

Authors' data handling: It was from reference gene primer amplification that nucleated cell counts were estimated. TCRdb keeps only in-frame clones here, not all; method: immunoSEQ multiplex PCR. V and J calls and clone size are as listed in that table; D and trimming were resolved from the DNA. The table lists some 67,000 clones, more than 70% of them singletons. The CDR3 is 16 residues long. The germline gives CDR1 SGHRS, CDR2 YFSETQ. The sequence was collected from a woman aged 55 to 70 with acute or convalescent COVID-19. The chain joins TRBV5-1 to TRBJ1-1; possibly TRBD1 for D (6 bases). Input material: peripheral blood. CDR3 nucleotides: TGCGCCAGCACCTTGGGGGGGGGCGCGGGGAACACTGAAGCTTTCTTT. It specifies CASTLGGGAGNTEAFF.